This TCR beta chain is drawn from a study of blood T cell repertoires in COVID-19. Across the whole study: In each case, the material was cDNA or gDNA derived from T cells, B-cell-depleted T cells, or PBMCs.

Sequenced by immunoSEQ multiplex PCR; TCRdb stores in-frame clones only, minus some. The repertoire holds 350,000 or so clones, approximately 90% seen once, with over 3.5% in the top ten. With 5 bases removed from V and 4 bases from J, the gap between germline ends came to 11 bases. This CDR3 comprises 13 residues. Germline V gives CDR1 SGHTA, CDR2 FQGNSA. In this sample, this clone turned up once. The clonotype originates from an older woman with COVID-19, enrolled during active disease. J is TRBJ1-2 and V is TRBV7-2; D is possibly TRBD1 (5 bases). The source material was peripheral blood. CDR3 protein: CASSLDSTYGYTF. As DNA, the CDR3 is TGTGCCAGCAGCCTCGACAGCACCTATGGCTACACCTTC.